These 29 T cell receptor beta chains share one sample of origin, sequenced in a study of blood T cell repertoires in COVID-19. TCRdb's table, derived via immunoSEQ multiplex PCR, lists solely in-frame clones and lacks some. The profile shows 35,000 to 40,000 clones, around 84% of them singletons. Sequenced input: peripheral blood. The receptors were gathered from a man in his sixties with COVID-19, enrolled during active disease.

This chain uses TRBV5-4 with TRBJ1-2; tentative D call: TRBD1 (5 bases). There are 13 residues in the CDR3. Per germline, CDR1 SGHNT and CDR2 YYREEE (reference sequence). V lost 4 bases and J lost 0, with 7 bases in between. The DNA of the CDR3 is TGTGCCAGCAGCCCGGACACTAACTATGGCTACACCTTC. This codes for CASSPDTNYGYTF.

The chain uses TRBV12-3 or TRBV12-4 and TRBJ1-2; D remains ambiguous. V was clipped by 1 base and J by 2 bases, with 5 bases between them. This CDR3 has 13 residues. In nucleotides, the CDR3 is TGTGCCAGCAGTTTAGGGGAGAACTATGGCTACACCTTC. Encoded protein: CASSLGENYGYTF.

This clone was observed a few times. The CDR3 sequence: CASSSQGDYGYTF. CDR3 nucleotides: TGTGCCAGTAGTTCACAGGGGGACTATGGCTACACCTTC. The chain joins TRBV19 to TRBJ1-2, with 8 bases matching TRBD1. Germline loops: CDR1 LNHDA, CDR2 SQIVND (reference sequence). The trim removed 5 bases at V and 3 bases at J, leaving 2 bases unmatched. The CDR3 has 13 residues.

CDR3 sequence (DNA): TGTGCCAGTAGTATGGGGAGGGCAGCGAGTGAAGCTTTCTTT. Its translation: CASSMGRAASEAFF. This chain uses TRBV19 with TRBJ1-1; D is undetermined. Germline CDR1 LNHDA, CDR2 SQIVND (reference sequence). Trimming took off 3 bases at V and 7 bases at J, with 15 bases between the two ends. CDR3 length: 14 residues.

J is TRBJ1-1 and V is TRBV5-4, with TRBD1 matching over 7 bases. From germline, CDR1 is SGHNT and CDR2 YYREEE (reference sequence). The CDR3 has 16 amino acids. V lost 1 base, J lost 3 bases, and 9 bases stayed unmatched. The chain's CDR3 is CASSLRGGGLYTEAFF. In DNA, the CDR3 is TGTGCCAGCAGCTTGAGAGGGGGCGGTTTGTACACTGAAGCTTTCTTT. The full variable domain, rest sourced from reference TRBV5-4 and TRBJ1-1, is ETGVTQSPTHLIKTRGQQVTLRCSSQSGHNTVSWYQQALGQGPQFIFQYYREEENGRGNFPPRFSGLQFPNYSSELNVNALELDDSALYLCASSLRGGGLYTEAFFGQGTRLTVV.

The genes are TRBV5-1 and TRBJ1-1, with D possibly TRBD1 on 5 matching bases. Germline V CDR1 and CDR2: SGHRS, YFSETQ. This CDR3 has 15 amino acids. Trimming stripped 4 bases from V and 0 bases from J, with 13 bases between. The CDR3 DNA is TGCGCCAGCAGCGCCGGACAAGACTTGAACACTGAAGCTTTCTTT. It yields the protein CASSAGQDLNTEAFF. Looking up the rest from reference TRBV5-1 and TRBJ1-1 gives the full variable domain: KAGVTQTPRYLIKTRGQQVTLSCSPISGHRSVSWYQQTPGQGLQFLFEYFSETQRNKGNFPGRFSGRQFSNSRSEMNVSTLELGDSALYLCASSAGQDLNTEAFFGQGTRLTVV.

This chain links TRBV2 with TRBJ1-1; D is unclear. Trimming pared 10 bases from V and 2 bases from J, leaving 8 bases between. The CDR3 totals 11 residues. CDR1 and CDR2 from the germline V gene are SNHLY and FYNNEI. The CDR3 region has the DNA TGTGCCACCAACCTAAACACTGAAGCTTTCTTT. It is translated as CATNLNTEAFF.

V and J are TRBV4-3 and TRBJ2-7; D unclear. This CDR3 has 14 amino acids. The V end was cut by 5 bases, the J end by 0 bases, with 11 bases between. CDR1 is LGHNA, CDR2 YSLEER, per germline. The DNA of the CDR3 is TGCGCCAGCAGCAGAACAGTCAACTCCTACGAGCAGTACTTC. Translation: CASSRTVNSYEQYF.

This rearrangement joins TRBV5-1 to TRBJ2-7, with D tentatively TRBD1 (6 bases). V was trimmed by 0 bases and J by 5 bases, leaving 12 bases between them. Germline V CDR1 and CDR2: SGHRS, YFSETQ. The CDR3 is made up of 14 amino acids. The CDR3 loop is CASSLEGGRNEQYF. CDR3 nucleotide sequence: TGCGCCAGCAGCTTGGAAGGGGGACGGAACGAGCAGTACTTC.

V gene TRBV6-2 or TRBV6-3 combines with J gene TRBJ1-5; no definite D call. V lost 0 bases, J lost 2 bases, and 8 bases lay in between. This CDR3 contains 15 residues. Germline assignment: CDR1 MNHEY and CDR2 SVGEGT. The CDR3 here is CASSYSGEGNQPQHF. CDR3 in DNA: TGTGCCAGCAGTTACTCCGGGGAGGGCAATCAGCCCCAGCATTTT.

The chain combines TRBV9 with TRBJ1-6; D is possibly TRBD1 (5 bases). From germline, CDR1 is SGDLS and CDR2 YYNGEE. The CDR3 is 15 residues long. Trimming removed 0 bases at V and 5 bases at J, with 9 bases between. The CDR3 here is CASSVGQGNNSPLHF. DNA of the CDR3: TGTGCCAGCAGCGTAGGGCAGGGAAATAATTCACCCCTCCACTTT.

CDR3 residues: CASSSDDRSYNEQFF. The CDR3 nucleotides are TGTGCCAGCAGCTCCGACGACAGGTCCTACAATGAGCAGTTCTTC. The V call is TRBV5-8, the J call TRBJ2-1; weak D call: TRBD1 (6 bases). CDR1 and CDR2 (germline): SGHTS, YDEGEE. V was shortened by 3 bases and J by 1 base, with 11 bases between the two germline ends. This CDR3 has 15 residues.

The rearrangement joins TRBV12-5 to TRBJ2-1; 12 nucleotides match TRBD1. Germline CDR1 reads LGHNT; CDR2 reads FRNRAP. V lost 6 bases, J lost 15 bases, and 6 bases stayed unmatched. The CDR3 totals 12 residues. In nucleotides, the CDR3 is TGTGCTAGTGGCCGAGGGGACAGGGGGCCGTTCTTC. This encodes CASGRGDRGPFF.

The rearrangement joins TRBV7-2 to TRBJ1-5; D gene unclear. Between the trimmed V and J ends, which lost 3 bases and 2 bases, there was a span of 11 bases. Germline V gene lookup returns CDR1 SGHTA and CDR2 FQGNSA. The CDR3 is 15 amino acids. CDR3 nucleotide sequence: TGTGCCAGCAGCTTGAGGTTGGATCGCAATCAGCCCCAGCATTTT. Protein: CASSLRLDRNQPQHF.

As DNA, the CDR3 is TGTGCCAGTAGTACCCCGACTACAACTAATGAAAAACTGTTTTTT. Amino acids: CASSTPTTTNEKLFF. This rearrangement joins TRBV19 to TRBJ1-4; D gene ambiguous. CDR3 size: 15 residues. From germline, CDR1 is LNHDA and CDR2 SQIVND (reference sequence). The V gene lost 4 bases and the J gene lost 0 bases, with 9 bases spanning the gap.

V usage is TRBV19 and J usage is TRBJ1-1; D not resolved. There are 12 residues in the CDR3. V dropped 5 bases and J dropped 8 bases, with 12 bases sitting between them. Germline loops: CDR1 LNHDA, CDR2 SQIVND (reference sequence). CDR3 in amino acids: CASSPRLGEAFF. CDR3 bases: TGTGCCAGTAGTCCGAGACTCGGGGAAGCTTTCTTT.

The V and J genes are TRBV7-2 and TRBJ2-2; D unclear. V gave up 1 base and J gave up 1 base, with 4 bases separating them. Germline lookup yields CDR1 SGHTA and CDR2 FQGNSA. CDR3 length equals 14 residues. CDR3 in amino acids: CASSLGRNTGELFF. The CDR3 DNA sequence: TGTGCCAGCAGCTTAGGGAGGAACACCGGGGAGCTGTTTTTT.

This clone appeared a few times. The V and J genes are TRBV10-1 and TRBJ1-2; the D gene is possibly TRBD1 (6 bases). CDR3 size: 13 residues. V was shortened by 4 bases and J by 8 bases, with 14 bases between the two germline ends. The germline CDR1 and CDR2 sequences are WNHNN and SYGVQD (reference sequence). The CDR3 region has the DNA TGCGCCAGCAGTGTAACGGGACACGGGGGCTACACCTTC. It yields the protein CASSVTGHGGYTF.

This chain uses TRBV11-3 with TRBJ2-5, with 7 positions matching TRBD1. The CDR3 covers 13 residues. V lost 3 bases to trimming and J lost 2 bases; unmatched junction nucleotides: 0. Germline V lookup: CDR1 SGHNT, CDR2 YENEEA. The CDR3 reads CASSLDRQETQYF. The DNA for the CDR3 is TGTGCCAGCAGCTTGGACAGGCAAGAGACCCAGTACTTC.

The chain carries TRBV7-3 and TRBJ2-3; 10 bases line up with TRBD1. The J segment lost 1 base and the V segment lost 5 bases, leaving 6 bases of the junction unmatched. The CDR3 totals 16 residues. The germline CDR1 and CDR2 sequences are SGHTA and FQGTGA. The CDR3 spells CASSHRTGGGTDTQYF. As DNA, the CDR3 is TGTGCCAGCAGCCACAGGACAGGGGGTGGCACAGATACGCAGTATTTT.

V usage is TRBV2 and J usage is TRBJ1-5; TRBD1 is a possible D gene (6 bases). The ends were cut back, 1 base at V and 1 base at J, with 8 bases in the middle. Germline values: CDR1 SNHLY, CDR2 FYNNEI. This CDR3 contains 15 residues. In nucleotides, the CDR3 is TGTGCCAGCAGTGAAGAGAGGGGGAGCAATCAGCCCCAGCATTTT. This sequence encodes CASSEERGSNQPQHF.

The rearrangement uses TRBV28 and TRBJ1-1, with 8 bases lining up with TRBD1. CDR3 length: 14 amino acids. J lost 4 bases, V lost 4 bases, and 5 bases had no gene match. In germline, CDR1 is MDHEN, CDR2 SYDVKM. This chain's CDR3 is CASSSQQGGTEAFF. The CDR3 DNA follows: TGTGCCAGCAGTTCCCAACAGGGGGGCACTGAAGCTTTCTTT.

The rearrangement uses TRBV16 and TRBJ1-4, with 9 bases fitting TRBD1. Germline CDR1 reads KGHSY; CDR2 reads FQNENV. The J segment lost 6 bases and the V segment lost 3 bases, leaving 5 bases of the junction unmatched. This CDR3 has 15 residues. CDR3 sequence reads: CASSHTGTGHEKLFF. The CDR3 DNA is TGTGCCAGCAGCCATACCGGGACAGGGCATGAAAAACTGTTTTTT.

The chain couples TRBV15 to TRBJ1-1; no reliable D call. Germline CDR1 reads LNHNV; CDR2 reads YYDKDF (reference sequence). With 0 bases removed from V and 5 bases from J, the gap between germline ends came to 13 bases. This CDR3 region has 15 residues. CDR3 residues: CATSRDYVGGTEAFF. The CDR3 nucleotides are TGTGCCACCAGCAGAGATTATGTGGGAGGGACTGAAGCTTTCTTT. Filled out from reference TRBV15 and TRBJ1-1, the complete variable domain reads DAMVIQNPRYQVTQFGKPVTLSCSQTLNHNVMYWYQQKSSQAPKLLFHYYDKDFNNEADTPDNFQSRRPNTSFCFLDIRSPGLGDTAMYLCATSRDYVGGTEAFFGQGTRLTVV.

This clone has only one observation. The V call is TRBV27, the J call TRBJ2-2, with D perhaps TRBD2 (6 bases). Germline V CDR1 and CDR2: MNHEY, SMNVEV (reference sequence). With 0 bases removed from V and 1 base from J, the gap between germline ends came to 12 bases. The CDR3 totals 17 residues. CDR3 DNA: TGTGCCAGCAGTTTATCCGTCGGGGGTCTGAACACCGGGGAGCTGTTTTTT. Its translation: CASSLSVGGLNTGELFF.

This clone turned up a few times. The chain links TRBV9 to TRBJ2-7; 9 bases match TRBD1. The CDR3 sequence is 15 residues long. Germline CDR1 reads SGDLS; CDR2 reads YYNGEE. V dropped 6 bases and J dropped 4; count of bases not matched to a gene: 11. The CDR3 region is CASTPRDRDVYEQYF. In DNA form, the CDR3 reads TGTGCCAGCACCCCGCGGGACAGGGACGTTTACGAGCAGTACTTC.

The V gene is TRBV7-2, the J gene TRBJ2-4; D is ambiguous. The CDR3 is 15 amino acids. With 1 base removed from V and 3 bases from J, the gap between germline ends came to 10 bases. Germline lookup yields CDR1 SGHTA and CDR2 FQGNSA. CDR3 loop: CASSLGQTVKNIQYF. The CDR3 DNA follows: TGTGCCAGCAGCTTAGGTCAAACGGTCAAAAACATTCAGTACTTC. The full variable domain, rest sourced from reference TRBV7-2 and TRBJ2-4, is GAGVSQSPSNKVTEKGKDVELRCDPISGHTALYWYRQSLGQGLEFLIYFQGNSAPDKSGLPSDRFSAERTGGSVSTLTIQRTQQEDSAVYLCASSLGQTVKNIQYFGAGTRLSVL.

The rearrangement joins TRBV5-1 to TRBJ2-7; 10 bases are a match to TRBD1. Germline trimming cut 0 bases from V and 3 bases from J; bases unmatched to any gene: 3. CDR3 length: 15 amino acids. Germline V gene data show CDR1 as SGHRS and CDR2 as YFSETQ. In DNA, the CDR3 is TGCGCCAGCAGCTTGGCGGGACAGGGGATCTACGAGCAGTACTTC. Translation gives CASSLAGQGIYEQYF.

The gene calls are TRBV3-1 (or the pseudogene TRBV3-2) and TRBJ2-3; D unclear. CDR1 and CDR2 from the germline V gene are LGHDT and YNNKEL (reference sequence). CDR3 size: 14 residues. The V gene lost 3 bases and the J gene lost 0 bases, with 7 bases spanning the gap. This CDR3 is CASSQAASTDTQYF. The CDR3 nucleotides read TGTGCCAGCAGCCAGGCGGCTAGCACAGATACGCAGTATTTT.